This T cell receptor beta chain was sequenced during a study of vaccination effects on CD4 cells after COVID-19. Study observations and caveats: Vaccine-induced clones in healthy vaccinees cross-reacted with common cold coronaviruses in only 1 of 255 cases. Sampling in the study covered few convalescent patients and included no early post-infection timepoints.

The V and J ends lost 7 bases and 0 bases respectively, with 9 bases between them. Germline CDR1 and CDR2: LGHNT and FRNRAP. CDR3 size: 14 residues. Notes on this clone: What it binds is unknown.

Generated by immunoSEQ multiplex PCR, the TCRdb table keeps only in-frame clones and is missing some. The table shows under 70,000 clones, with 75% occurring only once. Within the ViraFEST assay, antigen-specific CD4+ T cells underwent expansion with viral peptide pools prior to sequencing. With nine to eleven days of culture completed, CD4+ T cells were isolated. Testing of the vaccine recipients showed negative nucleocapsid antibodies and no prior SARS-CoV-2 infection. Replacing half the medium with IL-2 medium was done on days 3 and 7. This clonotype was sampled from a human donor who received a COVID-19 vaccine. The specimen comprised CD4+ T cells from PBMCs cultured with HCoV-OC43 spike peptides, sampled before COVID-19 vaccination. The subset denotes: HCoV-OC43 spike overlapping peptide pool stimulation. The chain couples TRBV12-5 to TRBJ2-2; D is unclear. CDR3 residues: CASALLPNTGELFF. Written as DNA, the CDR3 is TGTGCTAGTGCCCTCCTTCCGAACACCGGGGAGCTGTTTTTT.